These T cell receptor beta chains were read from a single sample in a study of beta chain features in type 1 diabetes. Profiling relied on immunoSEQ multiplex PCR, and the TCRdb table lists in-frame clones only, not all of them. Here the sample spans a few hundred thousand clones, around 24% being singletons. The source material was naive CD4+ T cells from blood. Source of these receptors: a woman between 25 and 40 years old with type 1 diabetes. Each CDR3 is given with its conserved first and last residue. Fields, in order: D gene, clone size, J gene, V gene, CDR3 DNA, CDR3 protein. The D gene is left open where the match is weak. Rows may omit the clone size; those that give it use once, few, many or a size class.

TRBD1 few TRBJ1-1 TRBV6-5 TGTGCCAGCAGTTCGGACAGGGGGAACACTGAAGCTTTCTTT CASSSDRGNTEAFF
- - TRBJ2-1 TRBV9 TGTGCCAGCAGCGTAGCCAGGGGTGGTTACAATGAGCAGTTCTTC CASSVARGGYNEQFF
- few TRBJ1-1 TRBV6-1 TGTGCCAGCAGCACCCGGGGTCAAGGCACTGAAGCTTTCTTT CASSTRGQGTEAFF
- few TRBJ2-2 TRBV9 TGTGCCAGCACCGTTACCAGTACGAACACCGGGGAGCTGTTTTTT CASTVTSTNTGELFF
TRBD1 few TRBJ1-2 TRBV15 TGTGCCACCAGCCTGAGGGTGGGACAGGGAGCCTACACCTTC CATSLRVGQGAYTF
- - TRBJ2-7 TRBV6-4 TGTGCCAGCAGTGTAGCGTGGAGCTCCTACGAGCAGTACTTC CASSVAWSSYEQYF
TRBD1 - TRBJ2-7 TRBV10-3 TGTGCCATCAGTGACCAAACAGGGGGCAACGAGCAGTACTTC CAISDQTGGNEQYF
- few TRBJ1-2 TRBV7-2 TGTGCCAGCAGCTTGGCGGGGGCAGGGTATGGCTACACCTTC CASSLAGAGYGYTF
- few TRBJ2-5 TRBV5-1 TGCGCCAGCAACAACCCCACAGAAGAGACCCAGTACTTC CASNNPTEETQYF
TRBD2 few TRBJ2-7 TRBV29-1 TGCAGCGTTGTCTTAGCGGGGTTTTCCTACGAGCAGTACTTC CSVVLAGFSYEQYF
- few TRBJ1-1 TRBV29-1 TGCAGCGTTGAATGGTCAGGGTGGGACACTGAAGCTTTCTTT CSVEWSGWDTEAFF
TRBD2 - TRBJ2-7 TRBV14 TGTGCCAGCAGGAGAGCGGGAGTTCAGACCGAGCAGTACTTC CASRRAGVQTEQYF
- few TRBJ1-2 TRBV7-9 TGTGCCAGCAGCTCCAAGGACAGTAACTATGGCTACACCTTC CASSSKDSNYGYTF
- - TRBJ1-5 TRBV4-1 TGCGCCAGCAGCCAGTTTAGTCTTAGCAATCAGCCCCAGCATTTT CASSQFSLSNQPQHF
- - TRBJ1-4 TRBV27 TGTGCCAGCAGTCCACGGAAGGGGGGGATTGCAACTAATGAAAAACTGTTTTTT CASSPRKGGIATNEKLFF
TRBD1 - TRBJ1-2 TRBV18 TGTGCCAGCTCAACCTTTACAGGGGGAGAGGGCTACACCTTC CASSTFTGGEGYTF
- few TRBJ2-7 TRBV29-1 TGCAGCGTGGGTTGGGGGGATGGCGAGCAGTACTTC CSVGWGDGEQYF
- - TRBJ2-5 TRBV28 TGTGCCAGCAGTTTAACGGCTAGCAGCAGCCAAGAGACCCAGTACTTC CASSLTASSSQETQYF
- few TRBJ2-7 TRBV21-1 TGTGCCAGCAGCAAAGCCCAGCGGGAGCTTTCCTACGAGCAGTACTTC CASSKAQRELSYEQYF